The entry below gives a single T cell receptor beta chain sequence along with its context. What it binds is not known. The sample belongs to a study of cytomegalovirus exposure and HLA in healthy donors. Study-level findings and limits: CMV antigen specificity of three CMV-associated chains was confirmed in vitro.

The CDR3 consists of 15 residues. Germline V gives CDR1 SGHAT, CDR2 FQDESV (reference sequence). The V and J ends lost 1 base and 6 bases respectively, with 15 bases between them. Sequencing used immunoSEQ multiplex PCR; TCRdb keeps in-frame clones, though not all of them. The repertoire holds approximately 73,000 clones, with around 96% as singletons. The sequencing input was PBMCs. The receptor was derived from a man between 18 and 29 years old in good health and CMV-seronegative. The genes are TRBV11-1 and TRBJ1-1; D remains ambiguous. The CDR3 DNA is TGTGCCAGCAGCTTAGGAGGATTGAGTTTTTCTGAAGCTTTCTTT. Translating it yields CASSLGGLSFSEAFF.